This is a list of T cell receptor beta chains from one sample in a study of beta chain features in type 1 diabetes. The data were produced by immunoSEQ multiplex PCR, yet TCRdb's version contains in-frame clones alone and is incomplete. The sample has roughly 50,000 clones, 42% seen once. The sequenced material came from Tregs from blood. These receptor sequences come from a young man with type 1 diabetes. Both conserved end residues are part of each CDR3. Each record gives: D gene, clone size, V gene, J gene, CDR3 DNA, CDR3 protein. A D gene is named only where the DNA matches it firmly. The size of a clone is reported for some rows only, either as once, few or many, or as a class for expanded clones.

-	-	TRBV7-9	TRBJ2-7	TGTGCCAGCAGCTTAGCGGTAGGGGCCAGCGAGCAGTACTTC	CASSLAVGASEQYF
-	few	TRBV4-3	TRBJ1-1	TGCGCCAGCAGCCAAGGGAGGGGAAAGAACACTGAAGCTTTCTTT	CASSQGRGKNTEAFF
-	few	TRBV11-1	TRBJ1-1	TGTGCCAGCAGCTTTAGCACAGAAGCTTTCTTT	CASSFSTEAFF
TRBD1	few	TRBV5-1	TRBJ1-2	TGCGCCAGCAGCCCTAAATCGGGACAGGGGTATGGCTACACCTTC	CASSPKSGQGYGYTF
-	-	TRBV6-1	TRBJ2-7	TGTGCCAGCAGTGGGCCAACGGTAGCCCCTTCCTACGAGCAGTACTTC	CASSGPTVAPSYEQYF
-	-	TRBV5-1	TRBJ2-1	TGCGCCAGCAGTTGGAGTTTCCACAATGAGCAGTTCTTC	CASSWSFHNEQFF
-	-	TRBV28	TRBJ2-7	TGTGCCAGCAGGGATCAAGCGGAAACCCAGTACTTC	CASRDQAETQYF
-	once	TRBV2	TRBJ1-5	TGTGCCAGCAGTGTAGAGAGAGATCAGCCCCAGCATTTT	CASSVERDQPQHF
-	few	TRBV7-3	TRBJ2-5	TGTGCCAGCAGTCGGACTATTCAAGAGACCCAGTACTTC	CASSRTIQETQYF
-	-	TRBV2	TRBJ1-2	TGTGCCAGCAGTATAGACAGGCGGGACTATGGCTACACCTTC	CASSIDRRDYGYTF
-	-	TRBV7-9	TRBJ1-6	TGTGCCAGCAGCTTGGGGCGTATTGCAGCGGGCGGTTCACCCCTCCACTTT	CASSLGRIAAGGSPLHF
TRBD1	-	TRBV25-1	TRBJ2-3	TGTGCCAGCAGGGGGACCGGGACAGGGCCAGATACGCAGTATTTT	CASRGTGTGPDTQYF
TRBD2	once	TRBV27	TRBJ2-3	TGTGCCAGCAGTTCCATACGACTAGCGGGAGCTGGTACGCAGTATTTT	CASSSIRLAGAGTQYF
TRBD2	few	TRBV7-3	TRBJ2-3	TGTGCCAGCAGCTCTGGACTAGCGGGAGTATCAGATACGCAGTATTTT	CASSSGLAGVSDTQYF
-	few	TRBV9	TRBJ1-5	TGTGCCAGCAGCTCCGGGAACAATCAGCCCCAGCATTTT	CASSSGNNQPQHF
-	few	TRBV7-6	TRBJ2-6	TGTGCCAGCAGCTCTTCTTCTGGGGCCAACGTCCTGACTTTC	CASSSSSGANVLTF